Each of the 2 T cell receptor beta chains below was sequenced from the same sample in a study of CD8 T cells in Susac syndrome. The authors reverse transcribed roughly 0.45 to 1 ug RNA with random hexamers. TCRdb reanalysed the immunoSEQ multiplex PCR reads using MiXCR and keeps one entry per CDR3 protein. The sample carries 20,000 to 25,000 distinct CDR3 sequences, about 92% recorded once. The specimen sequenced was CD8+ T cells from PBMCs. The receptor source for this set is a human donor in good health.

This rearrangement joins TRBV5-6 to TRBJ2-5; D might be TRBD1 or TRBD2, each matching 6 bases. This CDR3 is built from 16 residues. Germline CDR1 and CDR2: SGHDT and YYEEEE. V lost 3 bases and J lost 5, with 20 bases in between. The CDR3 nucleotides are TGTGCCAGCAGCTCAGGGGCGAGTCCCCGGGGGGAGACCCAGTACTTC. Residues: CASSSGASPRGETQYF. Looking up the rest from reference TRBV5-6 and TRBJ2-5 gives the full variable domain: DAGVTQSPTHLIKTRGQQVTLRCSPKSGHDTVSWYQQALGQGPQFIFQYYEEEERQRGNFPDRFSGHQFPNYSSELNVNALLLGDSALYLCASSSGASPRGETQYFGPGTRLLVL.

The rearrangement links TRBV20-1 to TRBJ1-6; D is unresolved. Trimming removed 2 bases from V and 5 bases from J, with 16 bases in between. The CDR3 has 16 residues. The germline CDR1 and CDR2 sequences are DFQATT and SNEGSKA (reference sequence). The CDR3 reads CSARSAFVLDNSPLHF. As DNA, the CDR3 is TGCAGTGCTAGATCCGCTTTCGTATTGGATAATTCACCCCTCCACTTT.